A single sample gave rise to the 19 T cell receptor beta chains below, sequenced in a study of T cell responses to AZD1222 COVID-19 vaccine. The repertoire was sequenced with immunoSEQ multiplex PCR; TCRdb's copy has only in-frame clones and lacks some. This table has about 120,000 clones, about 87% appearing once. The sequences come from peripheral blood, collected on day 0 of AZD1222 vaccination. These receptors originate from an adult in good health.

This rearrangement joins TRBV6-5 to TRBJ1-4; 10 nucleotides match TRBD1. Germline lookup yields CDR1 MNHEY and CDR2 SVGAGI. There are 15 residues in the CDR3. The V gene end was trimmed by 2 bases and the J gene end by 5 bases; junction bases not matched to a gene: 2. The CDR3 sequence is CASSYGGQGNEKLFF. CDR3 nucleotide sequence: TGTGCCAGCAGTTACGGGGGACAGGGGAATGAAAAACTGTTTTTT.

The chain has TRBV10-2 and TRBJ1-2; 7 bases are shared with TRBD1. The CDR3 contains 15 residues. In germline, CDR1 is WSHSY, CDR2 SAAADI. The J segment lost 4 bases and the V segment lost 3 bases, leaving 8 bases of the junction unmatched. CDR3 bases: TGCGCCAGCAGTGACGTTCTAGGGACAGTCTATGGCTACACCTTC. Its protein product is CASSDVLGTVYGYTF.

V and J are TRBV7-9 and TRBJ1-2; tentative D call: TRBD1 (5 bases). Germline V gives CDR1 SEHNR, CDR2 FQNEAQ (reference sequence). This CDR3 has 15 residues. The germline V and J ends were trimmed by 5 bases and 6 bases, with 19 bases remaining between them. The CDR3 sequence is CASSPVLGVSDGYTF. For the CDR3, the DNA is TGTGCCAGCAGCCCCGTGTTAGGGGTATCAGATGGCTACACCTTC. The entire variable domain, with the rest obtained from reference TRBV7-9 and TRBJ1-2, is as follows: DTGVSQNPRHKITKRGQNVTFRCDPISEHNRLYWYRQTLGQGPEFLTYFQNEAQLEKSRLLSDRFSAERPKGSFSTLEIQRTEQGDSAMYLCASSPVLGVSDGYTFGSGTRLTVV.

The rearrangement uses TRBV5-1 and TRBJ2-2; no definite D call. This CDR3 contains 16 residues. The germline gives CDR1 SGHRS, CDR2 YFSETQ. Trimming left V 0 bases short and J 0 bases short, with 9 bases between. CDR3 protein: CASSLGANANTGELFF. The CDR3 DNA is TGCGCCAGCAGCTTGGGGGCCAATGCGAACACCGGGGAGCTGTTTTTT.

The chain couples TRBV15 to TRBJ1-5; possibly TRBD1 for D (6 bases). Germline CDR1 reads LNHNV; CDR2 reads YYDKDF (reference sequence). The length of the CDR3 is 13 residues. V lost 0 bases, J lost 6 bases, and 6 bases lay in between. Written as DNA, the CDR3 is TGTGCCACCAGCAGAGACAGGGGTCAGCCCCAGCATTTT. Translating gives CATSRDRGQPQHF.

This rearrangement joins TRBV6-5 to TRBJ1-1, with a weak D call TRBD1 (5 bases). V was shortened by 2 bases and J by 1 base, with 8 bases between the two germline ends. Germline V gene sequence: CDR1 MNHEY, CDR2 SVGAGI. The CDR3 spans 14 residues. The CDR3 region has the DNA TGTGCCAGCAGTTACGCAGGGAGGAACACTGAAGCTTTCTTT. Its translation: CASSYAGRNTEAFF.

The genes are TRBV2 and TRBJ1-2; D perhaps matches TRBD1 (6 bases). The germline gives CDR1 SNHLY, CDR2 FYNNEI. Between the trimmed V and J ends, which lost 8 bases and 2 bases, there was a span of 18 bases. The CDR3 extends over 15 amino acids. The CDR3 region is CASSRGAGSNYGYTF. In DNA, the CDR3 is TGTGCCAGCTCGCGGGGGGCAGGGAGCAACTATGGCTACACCTTC.

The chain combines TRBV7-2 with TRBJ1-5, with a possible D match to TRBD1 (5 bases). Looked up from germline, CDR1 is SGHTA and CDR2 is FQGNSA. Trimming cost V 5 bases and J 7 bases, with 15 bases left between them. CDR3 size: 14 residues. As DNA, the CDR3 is TGTGCCAGCAGCGAACAGGTGACGGGACAGCCCCAGCATTTT. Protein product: CASSEQVTGQPQHF.

CDR3 sequence: CASTSPGSTNEKLFF. In DNA, the CDR3 is TGTGCCAGCACCTCGCCGGGCTCAACTAATGAAAAACTGTTTTTT. The rearrangement uses TRBV13 and TRBJ1-4; the D is unclear. The germline V and J ends were trimmed by 7 bases and 0 bases, with 12 bases remaining between them. CDR3 length equals 15 residues. CDR1 is PRHDT, CDR2 FYEKMQ, per germline (reference sequence).

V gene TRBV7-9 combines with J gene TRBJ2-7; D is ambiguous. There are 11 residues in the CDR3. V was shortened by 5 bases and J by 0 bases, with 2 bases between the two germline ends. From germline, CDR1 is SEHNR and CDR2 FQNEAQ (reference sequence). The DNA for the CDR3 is TGTGCCAGCAGCGCCTCCTACGAGCAGTACTTC. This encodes CASSASYEQYF.

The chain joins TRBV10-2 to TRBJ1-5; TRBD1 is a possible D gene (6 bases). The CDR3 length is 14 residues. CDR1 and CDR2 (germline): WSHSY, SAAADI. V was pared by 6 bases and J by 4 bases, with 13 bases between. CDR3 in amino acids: CASRDSYVNQPQHF. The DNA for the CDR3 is TGCGCCAGCAGGGACAGTTATGTGAATCAGCCCCAGCATTTT.

As DNA, the CDR3 is TGCGCCAGCAGCTTGGTTTCCGGCCGGATTGAGCAGTTCTTC. Translation gives CASSLVSGRIEQFF. The rearrangement joins TRBV5-1 to TRBJ2-1; D is undetermined. Germline V gives CDR1 SGHRS, CDR2 YFSETQ. The CDR3 consists of 14 residues. The ends were cut back, 0 bases at V and 9 bases at J, with 13 bases in the middle.

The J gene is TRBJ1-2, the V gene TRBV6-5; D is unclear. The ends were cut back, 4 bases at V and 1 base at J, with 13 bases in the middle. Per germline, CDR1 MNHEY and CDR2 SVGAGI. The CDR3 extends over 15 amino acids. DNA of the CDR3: TGTGCCAGCAGTTCCATACCCGGACTTAACTATGGCTACACCTTC. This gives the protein CASSSIPGLNYGYTF.

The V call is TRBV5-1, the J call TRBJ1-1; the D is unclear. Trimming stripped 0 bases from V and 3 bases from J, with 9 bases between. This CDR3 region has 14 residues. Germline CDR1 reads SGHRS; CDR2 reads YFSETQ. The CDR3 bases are TGCGCCAGCAGCTTGGTGGGTTCGGACACTGAAGCTTTCTTT. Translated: CASSLVGSDTEAFF.

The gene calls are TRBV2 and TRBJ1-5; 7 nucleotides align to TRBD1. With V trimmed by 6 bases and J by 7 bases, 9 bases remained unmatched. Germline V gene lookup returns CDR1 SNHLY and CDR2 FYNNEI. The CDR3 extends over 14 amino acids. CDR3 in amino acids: CASRGQPGGQPQHF. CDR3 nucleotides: TGTGCCAGCAGGGGACAGCCGGGGGGGCAGCCCCAGCATTTT.

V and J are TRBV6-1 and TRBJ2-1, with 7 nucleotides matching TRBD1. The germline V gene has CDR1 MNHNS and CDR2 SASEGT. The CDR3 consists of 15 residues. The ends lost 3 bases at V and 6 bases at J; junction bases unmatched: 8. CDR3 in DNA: TGTGCCAGCAGTGAGACAGGGATTTCTGGCAATGAGCAGTTCTTC. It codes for CASSETGISGNEQFF.

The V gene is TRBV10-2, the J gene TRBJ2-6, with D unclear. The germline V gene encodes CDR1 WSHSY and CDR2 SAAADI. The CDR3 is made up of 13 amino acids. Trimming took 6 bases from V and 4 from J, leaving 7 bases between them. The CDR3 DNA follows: TGCGCCAGCAGAGTAGGAGGGGCCAACGTCCTGACTTTC. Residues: CASRVGGANVLTF.

DNA for the CDR3: TGTGCCAGCAGCTCGCAGGGCTACGTTGCTGGGGCCAACGTCCTGACTTTC. Translating gives CASSSQGYVAGANVLTF. The chain is built from TRBV7-2 and TRBJ2-6; D possibly corresponds to TRBD1 (5 bases). Germline assignment: CDR1 SGHTA and CDR2 FQGNSA. V lost 4 bases and J 2 bases, leaving 15 bases between the germline ends. The CDR3 spans 17 residues. The variable domain in full, with the rest retrieved from reference TRBV7-2 and TRBJ2-6, is GAGVSQSPSNKVTEKGKDVELRCDPISGHTALYWYRQSLGQGLEFLIYFQGNSAPDKSGLPSDRFSAERTGGSVSTLTIQRTQQEDSAVYLCASSSQGYVAGANVLTFGAGSRLTVL.

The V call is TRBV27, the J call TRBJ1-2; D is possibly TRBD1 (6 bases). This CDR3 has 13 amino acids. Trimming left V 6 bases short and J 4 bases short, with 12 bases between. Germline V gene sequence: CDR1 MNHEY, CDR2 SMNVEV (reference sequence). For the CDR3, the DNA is TGTGCCAGCAGCAAGGGGGAGATCTATGGCTACACCTTC. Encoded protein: CASSKGEIYGYTF.